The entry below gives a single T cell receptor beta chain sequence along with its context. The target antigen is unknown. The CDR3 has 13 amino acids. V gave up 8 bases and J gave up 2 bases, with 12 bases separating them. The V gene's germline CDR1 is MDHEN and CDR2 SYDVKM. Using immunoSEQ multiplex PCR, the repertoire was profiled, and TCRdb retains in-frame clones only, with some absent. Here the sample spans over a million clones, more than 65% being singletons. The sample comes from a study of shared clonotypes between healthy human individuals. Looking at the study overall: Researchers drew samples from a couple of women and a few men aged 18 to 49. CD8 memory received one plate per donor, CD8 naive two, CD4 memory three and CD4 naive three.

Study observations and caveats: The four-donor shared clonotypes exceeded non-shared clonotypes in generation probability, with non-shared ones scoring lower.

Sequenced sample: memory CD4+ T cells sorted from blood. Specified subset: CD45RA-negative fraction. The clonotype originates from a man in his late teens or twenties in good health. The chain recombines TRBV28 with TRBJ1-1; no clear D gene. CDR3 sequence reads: CASLGGLNTEAFF. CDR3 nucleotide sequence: TGTGCCAGCCTCGGCGGGTTAAACACTGAAGCTTTCTTT.